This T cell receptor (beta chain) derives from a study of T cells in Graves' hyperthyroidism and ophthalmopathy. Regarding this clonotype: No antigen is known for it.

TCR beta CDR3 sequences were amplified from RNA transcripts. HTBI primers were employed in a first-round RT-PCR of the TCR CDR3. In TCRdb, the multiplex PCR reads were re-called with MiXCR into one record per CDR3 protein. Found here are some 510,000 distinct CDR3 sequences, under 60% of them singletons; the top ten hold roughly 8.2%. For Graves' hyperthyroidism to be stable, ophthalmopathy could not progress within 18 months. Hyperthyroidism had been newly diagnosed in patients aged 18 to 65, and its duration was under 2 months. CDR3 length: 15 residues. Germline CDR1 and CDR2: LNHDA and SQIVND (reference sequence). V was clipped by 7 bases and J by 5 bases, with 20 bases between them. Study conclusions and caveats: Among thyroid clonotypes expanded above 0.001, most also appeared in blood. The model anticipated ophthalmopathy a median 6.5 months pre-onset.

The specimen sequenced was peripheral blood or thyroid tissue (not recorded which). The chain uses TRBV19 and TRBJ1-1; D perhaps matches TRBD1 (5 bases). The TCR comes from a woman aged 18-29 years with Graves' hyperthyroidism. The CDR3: CASTPYGTPGTEAFF. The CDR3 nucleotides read TGTGCCAGTACTCCTTACGGGACCCCGGGGACTGAAGCTTTCTTT.